This entry lists 25 T cell receptor beta chains sequenced from one sample in a study of response to subunit inactivated influenza vaccine. TCRdb re-analysed the RT-PCR reads in MiXCR, keeping a single row per CDR3 protein. The table records fewer than 600,000 distinct CDR3 sequences, 6.5% to 8% of them present only once. The sample was PBMCs from blood, taken around 2 years after vaccination. Receptors were obtained from a man between 50 and 75 years old who received an inactivated influenza vaccine.

About this clonotype: Since a much larger clone is just one base distant, this may be a read error. This chain connects TRBV24-1 to TRBJ2-1; 13 nucleotides agree with TRBD2. The CDR3 is made up of 20 amino acids. Per germline, CDR1 KGHDR and CDR2 SFDVKD. CDR3 in amino acids: CAISDSFNYWTSGSRGEQFF. CDR3 bases: TGTGCCATCAGTGATTCGTTTAATTACTGGACTAGCGGGAGTAGAGGCGAGCAGTTCTTC.

The J gene is TRBJ2-1, the V gene TRBV2; D call uncertain. The CDR3 sequence is 11 residues long. Per germline, CDR1 SNHLY and CDR2 FYNNEI. V gave up 5 bases and J gave up 9 bases, with 8 bases separating them. CDR3 loop: CASSFDGEQFF. The DNA of the CDR3 is TGTGCCAGCAGTTTCGACGGTGAGCAGTTCTTC.

The chain has TRBV7-3 and TRBJ2-1, with D unclear. V lost 5 bases and J 8 bases, leaving 13 bases between the germline ends. Germline CDR1 SGHTA, CDR2 FQGTGA. This CDR3 has 13 residues. CDR3 sequence reads: CASSPKKWDEQFF. Here the CDR3 DNA reads TGTGCCAGCAGCCCGAAAAAGTGGGATGAGCAGTTCTTC.

This clonotype has just a few counts. The chain links TRBV4-1 to TRBJ1-1; TRBD1 is a possible D gene (6 bases). The CDR3 totals 16 residues. V dropped 4 bases and J dropped 1 base, with 16 bases sitting between them. Germline V CDR1 and CDR2: MGHRA, YSYEKL. CDR3 DNA sequence: TGCGCCAGCAGCCCCCGAGTATGGACAGAGAACACTGAAGCTTTCTTT. Translating gives CASSPRVWTENTEAFF.

This clonotype has ten or more counts. This chain joins TRBV5-1 and TRBJ2-5, with TRBD2 matching 7 bases. This CDR3 region has 17 residues. Per germline, CDR1 SGHRS and CDR2 YFSETQ. V gave up 1 base and J gave up 1 base; unmatched junction bases: 10. The CDR3 DNA reads TGCGCCAGCAGCTTGCGGCCAGCGGGGATATTCCAAGAGACCCAGTACTTC. Translation: CASSLRPAGIFQETQYF.

This clonotype was recorded a few times. V is TRBV28 and J is TRBJ1-4; 8 nucleotides align to TRBD1. J lost 8 bases, V lost 5 bases, and 10 bases had no gene match. This CDR3 is 15 amino acids long. Germline loops: CDR1 MDHEN, CDR2 SYDVKM. Here the CDR3 DNA reads TGTGCCAGCAGTATCCCAGGACAGGGCTTGGAAAAACTGTTTTTT. Protein: CASSIPGQGLEKLFF.

This clonotype was detected many times. The rearrangement links TRBV5-1 to TRBJ2-1, with 8 positions matching TRBD2. This CDR3 has 17 amino acids. CDR1 is SGHRS and CDR2 is YFSETQ in the germline V gene. The V gene end was trimmed by 4 bases and the J gene end by 0 bases; junction bases not matched to a gene: 9. CDR3 nucleotide sequence: TGCGCCAGCAGCCCTGACGGAAGCGGGAGCTCCTACAATGAGCAGTTCTTC. Translated: CASSPDGSGSSYNEQFF.

Details on this clonotype: One base away lies a much larger clone, so this may be a sequencing read error. The V call is TRBV4-2, the J call TRBJ1-6; D is uncertain. Germline lookup yields CDR1 LGHNA and CDR2 YNFKEQ. V was clipped by 1 base and J by 6 bases, with 7 bases between them. CDR3 length: 14 amino acids. CDR3: CASSQVRVNSPLHF. The CDR3, as DNA: TGTGCCAGCAGCCAAGTGAGGGTTAATTCACCCCTCCACTTT.

A few counts support this clonotype. This sequence joins TRBV29-1 and TRBJ1-1; TRBD1 might be the D (5 bases). Between the trimmed V and J ends, which lost 4 bases and 5 bases, there was a span of 14 bases. CDR3 length: 13 amino acids. Per the germline V gene, CDR1 is SQVTM and CDR2 is ANQGSEA. The CDR3 nucleotides are TGCAGCGTTGTCAGGGTTGCGGGGACTGAAGCTTTCTTT. Translating it yields CSVVRVAGTEAFF.

The chain recombines TRBV6-2 or TRBV6-3 with TRBJ2-7; 10 bases agree with TRBD1. The CDR3 has 14 residues. Germline V lookup: CDR1 MNHEY, CDR2 SVGEGT. With 6 bases clipped from V and 4 bases from J, the junction kept 6 bases outside the gene matches. For the CDR3, the DNA is TGTGCCAGCAGGAAACCGGGACAGGGGTACGAGCAGTACTTC. It specifies CASRKPGQGYEQYF.

This clonotype was detected ten times or more. The rearrangement uses TRBV12-3 or TRBV12-4 and TRBJ2-7, with D perhaps given as TRBD1 or TRBD2 (5 bases each). The germline V and J ends were trimmed by 6 bases and 0 bases, with 9 bases remaining between them. The CDR3 consists of 13 residues. CDR3 loop: CASSRGFSYEQYF. The CDR3 nucleotides are TGTGCCAGCAGCCGGGGCTTCTCCTACGAGCAGTACTTC.

The rearrangement links TRBV12-3 or TRBV12-4 to TRBJ2-5; D tentatively fits TRBD1 or TRBD2 (5 bases each). Trimming shortened V by 4 bases and J by 5 bases, and 14 bases separated the two germline ends. CDR3 length: 14 residues. The CDR3 spells CASSSSRDGETQYF. CDR3 nucleotide sequence: TGTGCCAGCAGTTCCTCCAGGGACGGGGAGACCCAGTACTTC.

This clonotype was found many times. The chain joins TRBV10-3 to TRBJ1-2; D gene unclear. The CDR3 is 16 amino acids. Trimming removed 2 bases at V and 0 bases at J, with 13 bases between. Germline CDR1 is ENHRY and CDR2 is SYGVKD. The CDR3 DNA reads as TGTGCCATCAGTGAGACTTACGGTGGAGCTAACTATGGCTACACCTTC. Amino acid sequence: CAISETYGGANYGYTF.

V and J are TRBV18 and TRBJ1-2; D call uncertain. The V end was cut by 3 bases, the J end by 2 bases, with 10 bases between. Germline CDR1 KGHSH, CDR2 LQKENI. The CDR3 length is 14 residues. The CDR3 sequence is CASSPGGENYGYTF. In DNA, the CDR3 is TGTGCCAGCTCACCGGGAGGCGAAAACTATGGCTACACCTTC.

V usage is TRBV18 and J usage is TRBJ2-7; the match to TRBD2 covers 8 bases. CDR1 and CDR2 from the germline V gene are KGHSH and LQKENI. The CDR3 is 13 residues long. V shed 3 bases, J shed 5 bases, and the junction held 3 bases outside the gene matches. As DNA, the CDR3 is TGTGCCAGCTCACCCCCGGGGGGGGACGAGCAGTACTTC. This encodes CASSPPGGDEQYF.

About this clonotype itself: The limits of the CDR3 on the DNA are not certain, so only TCRdb's listed CDR3 is given. This chain links TRBV28 with TRBJ2-2. Germline V CDR1 and CDR2: MDHEN, SYDVKM. The CDR3 is made up of 17 amino acids, end residues included. The CDR3 here is CASSFPWTANTGELFFF.

This clonotype was picked up a small number of times. V usage is TRBV20-1 and J usage is TRBJ2-3; 11 bases fit TRBD2. CDR1 is DFQATT and CDR2 is SNEGSKA in the germline V gene (reference sequence). Trimming took 6 bases from V and 4 from J; bases not matched to a gene: 18. The CDR3 length is 18 residues. This CDR3 reads CSARNLFLAGGLADTQYF. CDR3 DNA: TGCAGTGCCCGAAATCTGTTTTTAGCGGGAGGGCTGGCAGATACGCAGTATTTT.

V gene TRBV7-7 combines with J gene TRBJ2-2, with D unresolved. This CDR3 is 13 amino acids long. V was trimmed by 5 bases and J by 9 bases, leaving 13 bases between them. The germline gives CDR1 SSHAT, CDR2 FNYEAQ (reference sequence). The CDR3 region is CASSPVPGRELFF. The CDR3, as DNA: TGTGCCAGCAGCCCTGTCCCCGGAAGGGAGCTGTTTTTT.

This clonotype was detected only a few times. The chain recombines TRBV10-1 with TRBJ2-7, with 8 positions matching TRBD1. V lost 5 bases and J lost 5; bases outside the gene matches: 8. The CDR3 is 14 residues long. Germline CDR1 reads WNHNN; CDR2 reads SYGVQD (reference sequence). The CDR3 reads CASSNADRENEQYF. As DNA, the CDR3 is TGCGCCAGCAGTAACGCGGACAGGGAGAACGAGCAGTACTTC.

This clonotype was seen repeatedly, ten times or more. The CDR3 reads CASSWASGGASEQFF. CDR3 bases: TGCGCCAGCAGCTGGGCTAGCGGGGGGGCCAGTGAGCAGTTCTTC. The chain is built from TRBV5-1 and TRBJ2-1; TRBD2 matches at 12 bases. Trimming took 3 bases from V and 9 from J; bases not matched to a gene: 7. The length of the CDR3 is 15 residues. Germline V gives CDR1 SGHRS, CDR2 YFSETQ.

This clonotype was seen a handful of times. This sequence joins TRBV29-1 and TRBJ2-2; tentative D call: TRBD2 (6 bases). Germline lookup yields CDR1 SQVTM and CDR2 ANQGSEA. The CDR3 covers 14 residues. CDR3 sequence reads: CSDRDFTNTGELFF. In DNA form, the CDR3 reads TGCAGTGACCGGGACTTCACGAACACCGGGGAGCTGTTTTTT.

This clonotype was picked up many times. This chain joins TRBV20-1 and TRBJ2-1, with a possible D match to TRBD1 (6 bases). The germline gives CDR1 DFQATT, CDR2 SNEGSKA (reference sequence). The CDR3 has 12 residues. Trimming cost V 5 bases and J 6 bases, with 11 bases left between them. The CDR3 loop is CSAGGQSNEQFF. The CDR3 DNA sequence: TGCAGTGCTGGGGGCCAATCCAATGAGCAGTTCTTC.

This clonotype occurred many times. The chain employs TRBV9 and TRBJ2-5; a weak D match, TRBD2 (6 bases). The CDR3 length is 15 residues. Per the germline V gene, CDR1 is SGDLS and CDR2 is YYNGEE. V dropped 4 bases and J dropped 5 bases, with 18 bases sitting between them. Here the CDR3 reads CASSPSGGASETQYF. The CDR3 DNA reads TGTGCCAGCAGCCCCAGCGGCGGGGCATCGGAGACCCAGTACTTC.

In its sample, this clonotype was seen many times. The chain recombines TRBV25-1 with TRBJ1-2, with 8 bases identical to TRBD1. Per the germline V gene, CDR1 is MGHDK and CDR2 is SYGVNS. With 2 bases clipped from V and 6 bases from J, the junction kept 5 bases outside the gene matches. The length of the CDR3 is 14 residues. The CDR3 loop reads CASSEVGQGNGYTF. The CDR3 DNA reads TGTGCCAGCAGTGAAGTCGGACAGGGAAATGGCTACACCTTC.

The rearrangement links TRBV14 to TRBJ2-1; TRBD2 agrees at 9 bases. Germline loops: CDR1 SGHDN, CDR2 FVKESK. The ends lost 6 bases at V and 4 bases at J; junction bases unmatched: 7. This CDR3 region has 15 residues. CDR3 nucleotide sequence: TGTGCCAGCAGAATTAGCGGGAGTCGTTACAATGAGCAGTTCTTC. This codes for CASRISGSRYNEQFF.